This T cell receptor beta chain emerged from a study of shared clonotypes between healthy human individuals. Across the whole study: Each donor had three CD4 naive, three CD4 memory, two CD8 naive and one CD8 memory plate. Study-wide findings and caveats: About 5% of naive CD4 clonotypes were shared across four donors. Read depth was anticipated to influence clonotype sharing among donors.

As defined, naive CD8 cells were CD45RO-negative and positively selected for CCR7, with terminally differentiated effector memory CD45RA+ cells excluded. Deep was the level at which the assay was run. TCRdb's table, derived via immunoSEQ multiplex PCR, lists solely in-frame clones and lacks some. The table has around 550,000 clones, approximately 95% seen once. Turning to this clone: Its target is unknown.

The receptor was isolated from a woman in her 30s in good health. Sequencing was done on a sample of naive CD8+ T cells sorted from blood.

CDR3 in DNA: TGTGCCAGCAGTTTATTTTCCCAGGCCCGGACTAGCGGGAGGGCCGGGGAGCTGTTTTTT. It codes for CASSLFSQARTSGRAGELFF. This chain links TRBV28 with TRBJ2-2; 15 bases fit TRBD2. The CDR3 is 20 amino acids. Looked up from germline, CDR1 is MDHEN and CDR2 is SYDVKM. Trimming at V came to 1 base and at J to 6 bases, leaving 12 bases not matched to a gene.